The T cell receptor (beta chain) described here comes from a study of blood T cell repertoires in COVID-19 (dated by TCRdb to 2019 to 2021). Study-wide context: Samples from collaborators originated in the United States, Italy and Spain and spanned both the acute and convalescent phases of COVID-19. The prospective study material was composed of cDNA or gDNA derived from T cells, B-cell-depleted T cells, or PBMCs. Deeply sampled blood TCRbeta repertoires from subjects exposed to, actively infected with, or recovered from COVID-19 were included in the dataset. The repertoires were made available in a free public database intended to serve as a resource for research on the immune response to SARS-CoV-2. Samples were obtained from the ongoing ImmuneRACE study (first 160 participants) and from some 1,300 subjects provided by 6 global collaborators. Sample metadata almost always included a de-identified subject ID, COVID-19 status, age in years and sex. HLA class I and class II types, where available, came from metadata supplied by the sample provider rather than from assay-based typing. General findings and caveats noted by the study authors: How much clinical and demographic metadata was included differed by source and by participant, and the metadata was provided uncurated.

Whole blood was collected in K2EDTA tubes by collaborating institutions according to the institutions' own protocols. Collaborator samples were shipped for TCRbeta analysis as frozen whole blood, isolated PBMCs, or DNA extracted from either sample type. For this clone: Its binding antigen is unknown. Per-base quality was not reported, and no clone a single base away is much larger than it.

The immunoSEQ Assay, a bias-controlled multiplex PCR, was used to amplify TCRbeta CDR3 regions from genomic DNA. Under the source paper's analysis protocol: The number of nucleated cells in each sample was estimated by amplification of reference gene primers within the assay. Sequence reads were collapsed and filtered to measure the absolute abundance of every unique TCRbeta CDR3 rearrangement. For each sample, productive Simpson clonality was calculated by taking the square root of Simpson's diversity index across productive rearrangements. The clones in this table, taken by TCRdb from immuneACCESS, are in-frame only. Not every clone is retained; where verified, under half of the shortfall comes from an unresolved V gene, and the cause of the rest is unknown. V and J calls and clone size follow that table, whereas D and trimming were derived from the DNA. Recorded for this sample are nearly 110,000 clones; 70% to 80% of them occurred a single time. 0.8% to 1% of the sample comes from the top ten.

Sample: peripheral blood. The TCR comes from a human donor with acute or convalescent COVID-19. The donor label of this sample is uncertain.

The sequence in DNA is TGCGCCAGCAGCTCTCTGTCACTAGCGGGGGGGCCCCGGGACAATGAGCAGTTCTTC. It encodes CASSSLSLAGGPRDNEQFF. This chain joins TRBV5-1 to TRBJ2-1; a stretch of 13 junction bases matches TRBD2. Based on the germline V gene, the CDR1 and CDR2 sequences are SGHRS and YFSETQ. For this chain, trimming is 3 bases at the V end and 5 bases at the J end, and the number of junction bases without a gene match is 14. From the cysteine up to the phenylalanine, the CDR3 has a length of 19 residues. CDR3 DNA is the only sequence kept; it has 57 bases, read in frame from the first base.